One T cell receptor beta chain is described in this entry. Its antigen remains unknown. TCRdb's table, derived via immunoSEQ multiplex PCR, lists solely in-frame clones and lacks some. Of approximately 100,000 clones listed, roughly 84% are singletons. The sample is drawn from a study of T cell responses to AZD1222 COVID-19 vaccine. Study findings and constraints: Clonal diversity was possibly underestimated, and white British individuals and females predominated among donors.

Germline V CDR1 and CDR2: LNHDA, SQIVND (reference sequence). The CDR3 runs 14 residues. V was pared by 3 bases and J by 5 bases, with 14 bases between. V usage is TRBV19 and J usage is TRBJ2-7, with a weak D call TRBD2 (6 bases). The sequence was collected from an adult in good health. Sequencing was performed on peripheral blood, taken on day 0 of AZD1222 vaccination. In DNA, the CDR3 is TGTGCCAGTAGTATTGGGGGGTTCGGGAACGAGCAGTACTTC. Translating it yields CASSIGGFGNEQYF. Full variable domain (missing parts from reference TRBV19 and TRBJ2-7): DGGITQSPKYLFRKEGQNVTLSCEQNLNHDAMYWYRQDPGQGLRLIYYSQIVNDFQKGDIAEGYSVSREKKESFPLTVTSAQKNPTAFYLCASSIGGFGNEQYFGPGTRLTVT.